This TCR beta chain originates from a study of regulatory T cells in long-lasting Graves disease listed by TCRdb under 2021. Some background on the complete study: Newly diagnosed Graves' disease patients had taken antithyroid drugs for less than 3 months. This study used TCR sequencing and RNA sequencing of peripheral blood to compare persistent Graves' disease patients against newly diagnosed Graves' disease patients. The study was registered as a clinical trial and conducted in China. A total of 33 samples were covered by TCR sequencing, comprising around 13 persistent and roughly 20 newly diagnosed Graves' disease patients.

Reading the germline V gene (reference sequence) gives CDR1 LGHDT and CDR2 YNNKEL. V is cut back by 4 bases and J by 9 bases, with 3 bases in the junction unmatched. There are 12 amino acids in the CDR3, from cysteine to phenylalanine inclusive. This entry keeps only the CDR3 DNA: 36 bases, framed from base 1. In light of the paper, this sample's time point label describes: newly diagnosed GD, antithyroid drugs for less than 3 months. For both TCR sequencing and RNA sequencing, RNA was extracted from PBMCs in TRIzol. The diagnosis of Graves' disease was made according to American Thyroid Association guidelines. Patients were recruited from an endocrinology department in Xi'an, China. From each patient, nine milliliters of peripheral blood was collected into an EDTA anticoagulant tube. Ficoll Paque Plus density gradient separation was used to isolate PBMCs, and no further T cell sorting was performed. RNA quality was checked with an Agilent 2100 Bioanalyzer and agarose gel, and concentration with a NanoDrop 2000.

Overall results and qualifications from the work: Peripheral blood alone was examined, since thyroid tissue, which constituted the primary lesion, could not be accessed. More public clonotypes were shared among persistent patients (about 2,800) than among newly diagnosed patients (roughly 1,000). Compared with newly diagnosed patients, persistent Graves' disease patients had lower TCR Shannon entropy and fewer highly expanded clones, which suggests clonal expansion. Sequencing and analysis were limited to the TCR beta chain. As a limitation, the authors acknowledged that the small sample size may reduce accuracy. TRBV28, TRBJ1-2 and TRBJ2-5 were preferentially used in persistent disease, while TRBV20-1 and TRBJ2-1 were favored in newly diagnosed disease.

This clonotype turned up a few times. The clone's antigen remains unknown. Base-call qualities are not available, and no considerably larger clone is one nucleotide away. Library generation was performed with multiplex PCR. The sample was run on an Illumina HiSeq 4000. TCR beta libraries were built with iRepertoire HTBI primers and Arm-PCR amplification of CDR3 regions. PCR products were gel purified before sequencing. Per the authors' processing: Gene usage analysis of CDR3 amino acid clonotypes used the 60 to 80 TRBV and 14 TRBJ segments found across samples. Filtered high-quality paired reads were merged into contigs using COPE and FqMerger. Contigs were aligned with BLAST to IMGT TRBV, TRBD and TRBJ reference genes, and CDR3 was defined per IMGT. Any clonotype with a frequency above 0.1% was classified as a highly expanded clone. Shannon entropy served as the measure of repertoire diversity, while the Gini coefficient captured V-J evenness. A clonotype found in more than one individual was treated as public. TCRdb reran the public reads through fastp at Q25 and MiXCR, keeping productive beta chains. Each CDR3 protein appears once, grouped with its most common genes and DNA. TCRdb, rather than the study authors, made the V and J calls. The sample data list roughly 320,000 distinct CDR3 sequences, and 16% of these were observed just once. Together, the top ten hold 25% to 30% of the sample.

The same data also contributed to another study, on T cells in Graves' hyperthyroidism and ophthalmopathy. Taken from the second paper: Graves' hyperthyroidism was defined as stable when no progression to ophthalmopathy occurred over 18 months of follow-up. Hyperthyroidism patients were newly diagnosed, with disease duration under 2 months, and aged 18 to 65 years. Patients with uncontrolled infections, other autoimmune diseases, pregnancy or lactation were excluded. Clinical symptoms, serum thyroxine and TRAb, thyroid ultrasound, and orbital computed tomography formed the basis for the diagnoses. The first round of RT-PCR for the TCR CDR3 was performed with the HTBI primer set and the Qiagen OneStep RT-PCR kit. Most expanded thyroid clonotypes (frequency above 0.001) were also detected in blood, a finding suggesting that blood repertoires may reflect thyroid immune responses. In cross-validation, a model built on a 13 V-J signature told ophthalmopathy apart from stable hyperthyroidism with 85% to 90% sensitivity and around 84% specificity, and in testing the same model reached 80%/75%. During validation, the model predicted progression to ophthalmopathy a median of approximately 6 months ahead of onset, with around 71% sensitivity and 72% to 80% specificity. A discovery cohort of approximately 100 patients, about 43 with Graves' ophthalmopathy and 55 to 60 with stable Graves' hyperthyroidism, was used to find distinguishing TCR V-J signatures. An independent validation cohort of under 20 hyperthyroidism patients and 17 patients who later progressed to ophthalmopathy tested prospective prediction of ophthalmopathy. The 100 or so discovery patients were divided at random into training and test sets in a 7:3 ratio. In addition, the study compared T-cell repertoires in thyroid tissue and in blood from roughly 6 Graves' hyperthyroidism patients. After sampling, hyperthyroidism patients received methimazole starting at 30 mg daily, and ophthalmopathy patients received high-dose intravenous methylprednisolone. A second multiplex PCR round built the libraries, followed by size selection and purification. Sequencing of the libraries was done on an Illumina HiSeq2000 using paired-end 100 bp reads. SOAPnuke was used to process the raw data, with reads discarded if the reads contained adapters or uncalled bases, had a mean Phred below 15, or lacked an exact constant-primer or identifier match. COPE v1.2.5 was used to merge high-quality paired reads, and clonotypes were defined as unique nucleotide sequences. Clonotypes were aligned to IMGT TRBV, TRBD and TRBJ reference segments using MiTCR v1.1. Analysis was restricted to V-J combinations with a frequency above 0.0001, which covered 99% to 99.2% of repertoires. The TCS score was defined as the ratio of F50 (clonal expansion) to E x V (chaos), calculated using BLOSUM62-based TCRdist between CDR3 peptides within each V-J. Welch's t-statistics and random forest reduced around 520 V-J features to about 12, which were used in a naive Bayes classifier (R e1071). No statistical method was used to set the sample size in advance, and investigators knew the group allocation. The paper reports TCR Vbeta CDR3 sequencing of some 140 peripheral blood samples: fewer than 50 ophthalmopathy, 75 to 80 hyperthyroidism and 17 progressor patients.

The chain was built from TRBV3-1 and TRBJ2-7, with 10 junctional bases fitting TRBD1. The TCR comes from a man in his forties with Graves disease. Donor details come from another sample of the same person, matched by shared clones. The specimen was peripheral blood mononuclear cells (PBMCs), collected at new diagnosis, from a patient treated with antithyroid drugs. CDR3 loop: CASSLDRGRQYF. In nucleotide form, the sequence is TGTGCCAGCAGCCTCGACAGGGGGCGGCAGTACTTC.